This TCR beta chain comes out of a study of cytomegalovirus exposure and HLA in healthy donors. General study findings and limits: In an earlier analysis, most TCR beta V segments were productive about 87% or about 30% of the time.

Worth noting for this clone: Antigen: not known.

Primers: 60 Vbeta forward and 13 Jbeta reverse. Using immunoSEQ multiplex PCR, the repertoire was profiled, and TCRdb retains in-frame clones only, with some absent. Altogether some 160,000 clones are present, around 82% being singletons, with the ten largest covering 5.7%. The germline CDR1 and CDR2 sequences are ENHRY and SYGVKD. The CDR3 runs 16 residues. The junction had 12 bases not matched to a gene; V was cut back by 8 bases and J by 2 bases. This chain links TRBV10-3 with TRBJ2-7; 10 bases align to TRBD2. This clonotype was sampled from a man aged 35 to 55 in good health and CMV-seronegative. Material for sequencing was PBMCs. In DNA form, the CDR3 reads TGTGCCATCCGGGTGAATATAGCGGGAGGTACCTACGAGCAGTACTTC. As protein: CAIRVNIAGGTYEQYF.